The 23 T cell receptor beta chains presented below share a single source sample, sequenced in a study of T cell responses to AZD1222 COVID-19 vaccine (dated by TCRdb to 2020 to 2022). Libraries were made using the immunoSEQ multiplex PCR assay. The immuneACCESS repertoire file appears here via TCRdb, limited to in-frame rearrangements. These files lack a portion of the clones; in checked studies, under half of the deficit traces to unresolved V genes, and the cause of the others is not known. The sample table holds 95,000 to 150,000 clones, of which 75% to 90% were seen once. The ten largest clonotypes hold about 5% of the sample. The time point tag for this specimen amounts to: baseline before first vaccination. Sequencing used peripheral blood, obtained on day 0 of AZD1222 vaccination. The receptors come from an adult in good health.

DNA of the CDR3: TGTGCCAGCAGCTTATGGCCGAACGTCTACACCTTC. Translating it yields CASSLWPNVYTF. The chain combines TRBV7-9 with TRBJ1-2; no firm D call. V was trimmed by 2 bases and J by 10 bases, leaving 11 bases between them. The germline CDR1 and CDR2 sequences are SEHNR and FQNEAQ (reference sequence). The CDR3 has 12 amino acids.

The genes are TRBV6-5 and TRBJ1-5; D is undetermined. The V gene's germline CDR1 is MNHEY and CDR2 SVGAGI. V was pared by 6 bases and J by 4 bases, with 10 bases between. This CDR3 spans 13 amino acids. This CDR3 is CASRTTNNQPQHF. DNA of the CDR3: TGTGCCAGCAGGACCACGAATAATCAGCCCCAGCATTTT.

This clone was recorded only once. The chain joins TRBV5-4 to TRBJ2-7; a possible D gene is TRBD1 (6 bases). The ends were cut back, 2 bases at V and 6 bases at J, with 12 bases in the middle. The CDR3 contains 13 residues. Per the germline V gene, CDR1 is SGHNT and CDR2 is YYREEE (reference sequence). The chain's CDR3 is CASSFSTGSEQYF. DNA for the CDR3: TGTGCCAGCAGCTTTTCGACAGGCTCCGAGCAGTACTTC.

The J gene is TRBJ2-3, the V gene TRBV24-1; no definite D call. Germline assignment: CDR1 KGHDR and CDR2 SFDVKD. The CDR3 sequence is 11 residues long. The V and J ends lost 5 bases and 6 bases respectively, with 5 bases between them. The CDR3 loop is CATSAEDTQYF. The CDR3 DNA sequence: TGTGCCACCAGTGCCGAGGATACGCAGTATTTT.

V and J are TRBV5-1 and TRBJ2-3; TRBD1 matches 7 bases. This CDR3 spans 16 amino acids. In germline, CDR1 is SGHRS, CDR2 YFSETQ. V shed 3 bases and J 4 bases; nucleotides not matched to a gene: 11. CDR3 nucleotides: TGCGCCAGCAGCTGGGGGACAGTCGGAGAGGCAGATACGCAGTATTTT. This sequence encodes CASSWGTVGEADTQYF.

The chain combines TRBV5-1 with TRBJ2-1; 7 nucleotides align to TRBD2. The trim removed 4 bases at V and 0 bases at J, leaving 13 bases unmatched. Germline CDR1 reads SGHRS; CDR2 reads YFSETQ. CDR3 length: 18 residues. CDR3 DNA: TGCGCCAGCAGCACCTTCTTTGCGGGGGTATTCTCCTACAATGAGCAGTTCTTC. This codes for CASSTFFAGVFSYNEQFF.

This clone was seen once. This rearrangement joins TRBV30 to TRBJ1-5; 8 nucleotides line up with TRBD1. The CDR3 has 14 residues. The V and J ends lost 4 bases and 4 bases, in that order; junction bases with no gene match: 6. Germline V gene lookup returns CDR1 GTSNPN and CDR2 SVGIG (reference sequence). DNA of the CDR3: TGTGCCTGGAATACGGGACAGGTAAATCAGCCCCAGCATTTT. Translating gives CAWNTGQVNQPQHF.

This chain joins TRBV27 and TRBJ2-7, with a possible D match to TRBD2 (6 bases). This CDR3 region has 15 residues. Trimming took off 5 bases at V and 1 base at J, with 15 bases between the two ends. The germline V gene encodes CDR1 MNHEY and CDR2 SMNVEV (reference sequence). In DNA, the CDR3 is TGTGCCAGCAGTACAGACTGGGACTTGTCCTACGAGCAGTACTTC. Translated, it gives CASSTDWDLSYEQYF.

This sequence joins TRBV2 and TRBJ2-7; D call uncertain. V shed 5 bases and J shed 4 bases, with 6 bases lying between them. The CDR3 length is 11 residues. Germline V gene sequence: CDR1 SNHLY, CDR2 FYNNEI. The CDR3 bases are TGTGCCAGCAGTCTACTTTACGAGCAGTACTTC. Translation gives CASSLLYEQYF.

This chain connects TRBV5-1 to TRBJ1-2, with 8 bases lining up with TRBD1. The CDR3 spans 15 residues. After removal of 4 bases from V and 4 bases from J, the junction contained 9 bases not matched to a gene. Germline values: CDR1 SGHRS, CDR2 YFSETQ. The CDR3 DNA reads TGCGCCAGCAGCACGGGACAGGCCGGAGGCTATGGCTACACCTTC. It translates to CASSTGQAGGYGYTF.

This chain connects TRBV5-1 to TRBJ1-4; perhaps TRBD1 as D (5 bases). This CDR3 has 18 amino acids. Trimming cost V 0 bases and J 4 bases, with 19 bases left between them. Germline-derived CDR1 and CDR2 are SGHRS and YFSETQ. The chain's CDR3 is CASSLAAVGDGLNEKLFF. The CDR3 DNA sequence: TGCGCCAGCAGCTTGGCCGCCGTTGGGGACGGACTTAATGAAAAACTGTTTTTT. Based on the CDR3 plus reference TRBV5-1 and TRBJ1-4, the full variable domain is KAGVTQTPRYLIKTRGQQVTLSCSPISGHRSVSWYQQTPGQGLQFLFEYFSETQRNKGNFPGRFSGRQFSNSRSEMNVSTLELGDSALYLCASSLAAVGDGLNEKLFFGSGTQLSVL.

This clone was recorded once. The gene calls are TRBV30 and TRBJ2-5; D might be TRBD2 (6 bases). V was trimmed by 3 bases and J by 1 base, leaving 12 bases between them. Germline assignment: CDR1 GTSNPN and CDR2 SVGIG (reference sequence). This CDR3 spans 14 amino acids. The CDR3 nucleotides are TGTGCCTGGAGAAGGGCGGGGACCCAAGAGACCCAGTACTTC. It is translated as CAWRRAGTQETQYF.

The chain couples TRBV12-5 to TRBJ1-4; D is uncertain. Germline V gene lookup returns CDR1 LGHNT and CDR2 FRNRAP. Trimming left V 5 bases short and J 4 bases short, with 2 bases between. This CDR3 spans 11 amino acids. The CDR3: CASGINEKLFF. The CDR3 coding sequence is TGTGCTAGTGGTATTAATGAAAAACTGTTTTTT.

The chain couples TRBV2 to TRBJ1-3; tentatively, D is TRBD1 (5 bases). The germline V gene has CDR1 SNHLY and CDR2 FYNNEI. Trimming removed 6 bases from V and 0 bases from J, with 12 bases in between. This CDR3 spans 15 amino acids. The CDR3 here is CASSEQATSGNTIYF. CDR3 bases: TGTGCCAGCAGCGAACAGGCGACCTCTGGAAACACCATATATTTT.

This rearrangement joins TRBV6-2 or TRBV6-3 to TRBJ2-7; tentative D call: TRBD1 (5 bases). The V gene's germline CDR1 is MNHEY and CDR2 SVGEGT. This CDR3 has 13 amino acids. Trimming left V 6 bases short and J 6 bases short, with 15 bases between. The CDR3 loop reads CASSLNQGPEQYF. CDR3 DNA: TGTGCCAGCAGCTTAAACCAGGGTCCCGAGCAGTACTTC.

The chain carries TRBV5-1 and TRBJ1-2, with 8 bases lining up with TRBD1. The junction had 5 bases not matched to a gene; V was cut back by 4 bases and J by 3 bases. The CDR3 spans 14 residues. Germline V lookup: CDR1 SGHRS, CDR2 YFSETQ. CDR3 residues: CASSQSGGDYGYTF. DNA for the CDR3: TGCGCCAGCAGCCAATCAGGGGGCGACTATGGCTACACCTTC.

This clone occurred a few times. V gene TRBV10-3 combines with J gene TRBJ1-1; D not resolved. The CDR3 length is 12 residues. V was pared by 0 bases and J by 9 bases, with 8 bases between. Germline CDR1 is ENHRY and CDR2 is SYGVKD. CDR3 in DNA: TGTGCCATCAGTGAGTCGAGGAAGCAAGCTTTCTTT. Its translation is CAISESRKQAFF.

This chain connects TRBV7-9 to TRBJ2-6, with 7 bases aligning to TRBD1. This CDR3 spans 18 amino acids. Germline V gene sequence: CDR1 SEHNR, CDR2 FQNEAQ (reference sequence). Trimming cost V 4 bases and J 4 bases; bases outside gene matches: 13. The CDR3 region has the DNA TGTGCCAGCAGCTCAAACAGGGGAAGAGGTTCAGGGGCCAACGTCCTGACTTTC. It is translated as CASSSNRGRGSGANVLTF. Together with reference TRBV7-9 and TRBJ2-6, the CDR3 gives the full variable domain: DTGVSQNPRHKITKRGQNVTFRCDPISEHNRLYWYRQTLGQGPEFLTYFQNEAQLEKSRLLSDRFSAERPKGSFSTLEIQRTEQGDSAMYLCASSSNRGRGSGANVLTFGAGSRLTVL.

This chain connects TRBV28 to TRBJ2-3; TRBD2 matches at 7 bases. Germline V gene lookup returns CDR1 MDHEN and CDR2 SYDVKM. Trimming removed 8 bases from V and 5 bases from J; junction bases left unmatched: 16. This CDR3 region has 16 residues. The CDR3 loop reads CASLGLRAGVGDTQYF. The CDR3 nucleotides are TGTGCCAGCCTTGGCTTAAGGGCGGGAGTCGGAGATACGCAGTATTTT.

This rearrangement joins TRBV7-9 to TRBJ2-3; no clear D gene. Deletions cut 5 bases from V and 2 bases from J, with 2 bases between. There are 11 residues in the CDR3. CDR1 is SEHNR, CDR2 FQNEAQ, per germline (reference sequence). CDR3 residues: CASSNTDTQYF. The CDR3 region has the DNA TGTGCCAGCAGCAACACAGATACGCAGTATTTT.

The chain employs TRBV19 and TRBJ1-1; 9 nucleotides line up with TRBD1. In germline, CDR1 is LNHDA, CDR2 SQIVND (reference sequence). V dropped 4 bases and J dropped 1; count of bases not matched to a gene: 10. This CDR3 region has 17 residues. The CDR3, as DNA: TGTGCCAGTAGTACTGGGACAGGGAGGTACAAGAACACTGAAGCTTTCTTT. Residues: CASSTGTGRYKNTEAFF.

This sequence joins TRBV3-1 (or the pseudogene TRBV3-2) and TRBJ2-5; no clear D. Germline V lookup: CDR1 LGHDT, CDR2 YNNKEL (reference sequence). There are 13 residues in the CDR3. Trimming stripped 8 bases from V and 0 bases from J, with 10 bases between. CDR3 in amino acids: CASSALYQETQYF. The CDR3 region has the DNA TGTGCCAGCTCCGCCTTGTACCAAGAGACCCAGTACTTC.

The chain links TRBV19 to TRBJ1-3; the D gene is possibly TRBD1 (6 bases). This CDR3 region has 14 residues. Germline assignment: CDR1 LNHDA and CDR2 SQIVND (reference sequence). V was clipped by 11 bases and J by 0 bases, with 14 bases between them. The CDR3 DNA sequence: TGTGCCGGCCAGGACAGCAGCTCTGGAAACACCATATATTTT. This gives the protein CAGQDSSSGNTIYF.